These 26 T cell receptor beta chains share one sample of origin, sequenced in a study of cytomegalovirus exposure and HLA in healthy donors (dated by TCRdb to the late 2010s). To prepare the library, the immunoSEQ multiplex PCR assay was applied. For the multiplex PCR, a mixture combining 60 forward primers for TCR Vbeta segments and 13 reverse primers for TCR Jbeta segments was used. TCRdb limited this immuneACCESS table to in-frame rearrangements with V and J called. A share of clones is missing; checked studies link under half to unresolved V genes, and the rest is unexplained. The sample includes 99,000 or so clones, with 75% to 85% observed a single time. Less than 3.5% of the sample comes from the top ten. The material sequenced was PBMCs. Receptor source: a male donor in good health and CMV-seropositive.

Only one count was recorded for this clone. The chain links TRBV7-9 to TRBJ1-6; 7 positions match TRBD1. Germline CDR1 reads SEHNR; CDR2 reads FQNEAQ (reference sequence). V lost 4 bases and J lost 6; bases outside the gene matches: 6. This CDR3 is 15 amino acids long. As DNA, the CDR3 is TGTGCCAGCAGCTCCAGGACAGGCCTTAATTCACCCCTCCACTTT. Its translation is CASSSRTGLNSPLHF.

J is TRBJ2-7 and V is TRBV4-1; possible D gene TRBD2, 5 bases. Trimming left V 1 base short and J 4 bases short, with 14 bases between. Germline V CDR1 and CDR2: MGHRA, YSYEKL. The CDR3 totals 15 residues. The CDR3 DNA reads TGCGCCAGCAGCCAAGGGGCTAGCTCAAGTTACGAGCAGTACTTC. Amino acids: CASSQGASSSYEQYF.

V usage is TRBV14 and J usage is TRBJ1-2, with 9 nucleotides matching TRBD1. V trimming: 5 bases; J trimming: 2 bases; junction bases outside the gene matches: 6. Germline loops: CDR1 SGHDN, CDR2 FVKESK. This CDR3 is built from 15 residues. CDR3 region: CASSYTGGWNYGYTF. The CDR3 nucleotides are TGTGCCAGCAGCTACACAGGGGGCTGGAACTATGGCTACACCTTC. The full variable domain, rest sourced from reference TRBV14 and TRBJ1-2, is EAGVTQFPSHSVIEKGQTVTLRCDPISGHDNLYWYRRVMGKEIKFLLHFVKESKQDESGMPNNRFLAERTGGTYSTLKVQPAELEDSGVYFCASSYTGGWNYGYTFGSGTRLTVV.

The chain joins TRBV6-6 to TRBJ2-7, with D unclear. V lost 0 bases and J lost 0, with 6 bases in between. The CDR3 sequence is 14 residues long. Per germline, CDR1 MNHNY and CDR2 SVGAGI (reference sequence). CDR3 loop: CASSYSQSSYEQYF. The CDR3 DNA follows: TGTGCCAGCAGTTACTCACAAAGCTCCTACGAGCAGTACTTC.

DNA of the CDR3: TGTGCCAGCAGAGGACAGGCGAACACTGAAGCTTTCTTT. Translated, it gives CASRGQANTEAFF. The chain couples TRBV6-5 to TRBJ1-1; 7 positions match TRBD1. CDR1 and CDR2 (germline): MNHEY, SVGAGI. The CDR3 has 13 amino acids. J lost 1 base, V lost 6 bases, and 2 bases had no gene match.

Worth noting for this clone: Germline is not matched at one junction end, which may reflect a read error. This sequence joins TRBV7-3 and TRBJ1-1; D gene uncertain. The germline V gene encodes CDR1 SGHTA and CDR2 FQGTGA. The CDR3 has 18 amino acids. CDR3 nucleotides: TGTGCCATCAGCTTAACGGATCTTACTGCGACAACTCACACTGAAGCTTTCTTT. Protein: CAISLTDLTATTHTEAFF.

The J gene is TRBJ1-1, the V gene TRBV5-6; 10 nucleotides agree with TRBD1. J lost 4 bases, V lost 2 bases, and 8 bases had no gene match. Germline V CDR1 and CDR2: SGHDT, YYEEEE. The CDR3 is 16 residues long. For the CDR3, the DNA is TGTGCCAGCAGCTTCGGGGACAGGGGAACGGGCACTGAAGCTTTCTTT. The encoded protein is CASSFGDRGTGTEAFF.

The chain is built from TRBV18 and TRBJ2-7; tentatively, D is TRBD1 (5 bases). Trimming stripped 3 bases from V and 7 bases from J, with 10 bases between. This CDR3 contains 12 residues. Germline CDR1 reads KGHSH; CDR2 reads LQKENI. CDR3 sequence reads: CASSPKGDEQYF. CDR3 bases: TGTGCCAGCTCACCCAAAGGGGATGAGCAGTACTTC.

The gene calls are TRBV2 and TRBJ1-5; 10 bases match TRBD1. The CDR3 spans 15 residues. CDR1 SNHLY and CDR2 FYNNEI come from the germline V gene. V shed 6 bases and J 4 bases; nucleotides not matched to a gene: 6. CDR3 bases: TGTGCCAGCAGCGGGGGACAGGGGCCGAATCAGCCCCAGCATTTT. Translating gives CASSGGQGPNQPQHF.

The chain has TRBV6-4 and TRBJ1-5; perhaps TRBD1 as D (6 bases). This CDR3 has 14 residues. The germline V gene has CDR1 MRHNA and CDR2 SNTAGT. V shed 2 bases and J shed 7 bases, with 12 bases lying between them. The CDR3 bases are TGTGCCAGCAGTGACAACGGGGGGCGACAGCCCCAGCATTTT. Amino acids: CASSDNGGRQPQHF.

This chain uses TRBV19 with TRBJ1-1; D is undetermined. The CDR3 has 13 amino acids. V was pared by 5 bases and J by 0 bases, with 7 bases between. Looked up from germline, CDR1 is LNHDA and CDR2 is SQIVND (reference sequence). Here the CDR3 reads CASSPGLNTEAFF. Here the CDR3 DNA reads TGTGCCAGTAGTCCAGGTCTGAACACTGAAGCTTTCTTT. The full variable domain, with the rest looked up from reference TRBV19 and TRBJ1-1, is DGGITQSPKYLFRKEGQNVTLSCEQNLNHDAMYWYRQDPGQGLRLIYYSQIVNDFQKGDIAEGYSVSREKKESFPLTVTSAQKNPTAFYLCASSPGLNTEAFFGQGTRLTVV.

The chain employs TRBV7-2 and TRBJ1-5; 9 nucleotides align to TRBD1. The germline gives CDR1 SGHTA, CDR2 FQGNSA. The J segment lost 2 bases and the V segment lost 5 bases, leaving 10 bases of the junction unmatched. The CDR3 has 17 amino acids. CDR3 sequence (DNA): TGTGCCAGCAGCCAACAGGGGGCTGGACTAGGCAATCAGCCCCAGCATTTT. Protein product: CASSQQGAGLGNQPQHF.

Here the CDR3 DNA reads TGTGCCAGCAGCCGGGACACCAATCAGCCCCAGCATTTT. The encoded protein is CASSRDTNQPQHF. The rearrangement links TRBV6-5 to TRBJ1-5, with a possible D match to TRBD1 (6 bases). Germline CDR1 reads MNHEY; CDR2 reads SVGAGI. V lost 6 bases and J lost 3, with 9 bases in between. The CDR3 covers 13 residues.

The chain uses TRBV9 and TRBJ1-2; 7 positions match TRBD1. This CDR3 spans 15 amino acids. The trim removed 3 bases at V and 4 bases at J, leaving 9 bases unmatched. Germline values: CDR1 SGDLS, CDR2 YYNGEE. The CDR3 DNA follows: TGTGCCAGCAGCGCCTCCGGGACAGCAGGCTATGGCTACACCTTC. It translates to CASSASGTAGYGYTF. Full variable domain (rest looked up from reference TRBV9 and TRBJ1-2): DSGVTQTPKHLITATGQRVTLRCSPRSGDLSVYWYQQSLDQGLQFLIQYYNGEERAKGNILERFSAQQFPDLHSELNLSSLELGDSALYFCASSASGTAGYGYTFGSGTRLTVV.

The rearrangement joins TRBV9 to TRBJ1-2; D is possibly TRBD1 (6 bases). V lost 4 bases and J lost 3, with 19 bases in between. The CDR3 extends over 16 amino acids. In germline, CDR1 is SGDLS, CDR2 YYNGEE. CDR3: CASSLSNRVYYYGYTF. In DNA, the CDR3 is TGTGCCAGCAGCCTCTCGAACAGGGTTTATTACTATGGCTACACCTTC.

This clone was observed once. This chain connects TRBV19 to TRBJ1-2; 9 nucleotides match TRBD1. CDR1 and CDR2 (germline): LNHDA, SQIVND (reference sequence). The CDR3 covers 15 residues. V lost 7 bases to trimming and J lost 2 bases; unmatched junction nucleotides: 8. The CDR3 loop reads CASTPDRGINYGYTF. The CDR3 nucleotides are TGTGCCAGTACACCGGACAGGGGTATAAACTATGGCTACACCTTC.

The chain recombines TRBV6-6 with TRBJ1-2; maybe TRBD1 (5 bases). This CDR3 is built from 13 residues. The V gene lost 3 bases and the J gene lost 8 bases, with 13 bases spanning the gap. CDR1 MNHNY and CDR2 SVGAGI come from the germline V gene (reference sequence). This chain's CDR3 is CASSYGEGKGYTF. DNA for the CDR3: TGTGCCAGCAGTTATGGGGAGGGGAAAGGCTACACCTTC.

This clone was counted between two and nine times. The chain recombines TRBV10-2 with TRBJ2-7, with a weak D call TRBD1 (5 bases). The CDR3 runs 12 residues. Germline V gene sequence: CDR1 WSHSY, CDR2 SAAADI. Trimming pared 9 bases from V and 5 bases from J, leaving 14 bases between. The CDR3 nucleotides are TGCGCCAGTCAGGACACTCCTGACGAGCAGTACTTC. This translates into CASQDTPDEQYF.

The chain carries TRBV19 and TRBJ2-5, with 8 bases identical to TRBD2. The CDR3 extends over 15 amino acids. The J segment lost 5 bases and the V segment lost 5 bases, leaving 10 bases of the junction unmatched. Per germline, CDR1 LNHDA and CDR2 SQIVND (reference sequence). The CDR3 is CASSYPGGGRETQYF. CDR3 sequence (DNA): TGTGCCAGTAGTTACCCTGGCGGGGGGCGGGAGACCCAGTACTTC. The full variable domain, completed using reference TRBV19 and TRBJ2-5, is DGGITQSPKYLFRKEGQNVTLSCEQNLNHDAMYWYRQDPGQGLRLIYYSQIVNDFQKGDIAEGYSVSREKKESFPLTVTSAQKNPTAFYLCASSYPGGGRETQYFGPGTRLLVL.

CDR3: CASSAEMISGNTIYF. The DNA of the CDR3 is TGTGCCAGCAGCGCCGAGATGATATCTGGAAACACCATATATTTT. V usage is TRBV7-9 and J usage is TRBJ1-3, with D hard to call. Trimming stripped 5 bases from V and 1 base from J, with 12 bases between. This CDR3 comprises 15 residues. Germline CDR1 SEHNR, CDR2 FQNEAQ (reference sequence).

J is TRBJ1-1 and V is TRBV30; D is perhaps TRBD1 (6 bases). The CDR3 sequence is 18 residues long. V shed 2 bases and J shed 1 base, with 23 bases lying between them. The germline V gene has CDR1 GTSNPN and CDR2 SVGIG (reference sequence). The CDR3 bases are TGTGCCTGGAGTTACACAAGAAGACAGGTCGGACGGAACACTGAAGCTTTCTTT. It is translated as CAWSYTRRQVGRNTEAFF. Looking up the rest from reference TRBV30 and TRBJ1-1 gives the full variable domain: SQTIHQWPATLVQPVGSPLSLECTVEGTSNPNLYWYRQAAGRGLQLLFYSVGIGQISSEVPQNLSASRPQDRQFILSSKKLLLSDSGFYLCAWSYTRRQVGRNTEAFFGQGTRLTVV.

J is TRBJ1-4 and V is TRBV30, with D possibly TRBD1 on 6 matching bases. Per germline, CDR1 GTSNPN and CDR2 SVGIG (reference sequence). Trimming left V 1 base short and J 7 bases short, with 7 bases between. The CDR3 extends over 12 amino acids. The chain's CDR3 is CAWSGTVEKLFF. Written as DNA, the CDR3 is TGTGCCTGGAGTGGGACAGTTGAAAAACTGTTTTTT.

J is TRBJ2-1 and V is TRBV2, with 10 bases fitting TRBD2. The CDR3 sequence is 14 residues long. Trimming removed 8 bases from V and 6 bases from J; junction bases left unmatched: 7. Germline V CDR1 and CDR2: SNHLY, FYNNEI. CDR3 in DNA: TGTGCCAGCCTGACAAGCGGGGGGGCCAATGAGCAGTTCTTC. It encodes CASLTSGGANEQFF.

The genes are TRBV4-3 and TRBJ2-5, with 7 bases aligning to TRBD2. The CDR3 is 15 amino acids. The germline V gene has CDR1 LGHNA and CDR2 YSLEER. V dropped 3 bases and J dropped 1; count of bases not matched to a gene: 5. Here the CDR3 DNA reads TGCGCCAGCAGCCAGGGAGCGGGGAGCCAAGAGACCCAGTACTTC. It codes for CASSQGAGSQETQYF.

Concerning this clone itself: This sample includes further DNA sequences coding for the same CDR3. The chain couples TRBV7-2 to TRBJ2-3, with a possible D match to TRBD1 (6 bases). V was pared by 4 bases and J by 6 bases, with 8 bases between. This CDR3 comprises 12 residues. Germline V gives CDR1 SGHTA, CDR2 FQGNSA. DNA for the CDR3: TGTGCCAGCAGCTCAGGGGCTGATACGCAGTATTTT. It encodes CASSSGADTQYF.

CDR3 region: CASSYDRGNQPQHF. The CDR3 DNA reads as TGCGCCAGCAGCTATGACAGGGGTAATCAGCCCCAGCATTTT. V and J are TRBV5-1 and TRBJ1-5; 8 nucleotides match TRBD1. The CDR3 loop spans 14 amino acids. Germline V lookup: CDR1 SGHRS, CDR2 YFSETQ. J gave up 4 bases and V 3 bases, and 3 bases lay outside the gene matches. Supplemented by reference TRBV5-1 and TRBJ1-5, the full variable domain reads KAGVTQTPRYLIKTRGQQVTLSCSPISGHRSVSWYQQTPGQGLQFLFEYFSETQRNKGNFPGRFSGRQFSNSRSEMNVSTLELGDSALYLCASSYDRGNQPQHFGDGTRLSIL.